The TCR beta chain under discussion was sequenced for a study of cytomegalovirus exposure and HLA in healthy donors. Study information: About four fifths of roughly 430 genotyped donors fell in the Caucasian-associated ancestry cluster. The study, taken as a whole, reports: TCR association rates varied by HLA locus in a later analysis, with DRB1 highest and HLA-C lowest. The study designated around 150 TCR beta chains cytomegalovirus-associated.

A note on this clone: No antigen is known for it.

CDR1 and CDR2 from the germline V gene are SGHTA and FQGTGA. V lost 5 bases to trimming and J lost 12 bases; unmatched junction nucleotides: 9. This CDR3 spans 12 amino acids. PCR primers comprised 60 Vbeta and 13 Jbeta primers. Clones were read by immunoSEQ multiplex PCR, and TCRdb kept only the in-frame ones, dropping some. The sample has 150,000 to 200,000 clones, 70% to 90% seen once. Specimen: PBMCs. The chain employs TRBV7-3 and TRBJ1-1; 7 bases align to TRBD1. This sequence originates from a woman aged 30 to 39 in good health and CMV-seronegative. This CDR3 is CASSPSTGRPFF. The CDR3 DNA reads as TGTGCCAGCAGCCCATCGACAGGGCGTCCTTTCTTT.